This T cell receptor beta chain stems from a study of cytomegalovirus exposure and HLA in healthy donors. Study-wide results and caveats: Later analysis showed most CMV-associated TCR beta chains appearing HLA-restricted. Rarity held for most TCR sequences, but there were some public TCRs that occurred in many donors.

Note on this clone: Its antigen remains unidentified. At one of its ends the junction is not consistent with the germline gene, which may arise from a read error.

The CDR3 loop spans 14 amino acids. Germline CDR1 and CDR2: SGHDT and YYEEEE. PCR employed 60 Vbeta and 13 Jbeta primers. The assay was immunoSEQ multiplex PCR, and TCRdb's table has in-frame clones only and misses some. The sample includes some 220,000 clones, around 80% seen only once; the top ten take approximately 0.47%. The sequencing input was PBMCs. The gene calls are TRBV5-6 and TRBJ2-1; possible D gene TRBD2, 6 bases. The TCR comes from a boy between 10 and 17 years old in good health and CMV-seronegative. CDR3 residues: CVSRTDYTSNEQFF. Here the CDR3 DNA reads TGTGTCAGCAGGACGGACTACACCTCCAATGAGCAGTTCTTC.